This is a list of T cell receptor beta chains from one sample in a study of immune characterization of retroperitoneal liposarcoma. From the PCR reads, TCRdb called clonotypes with MiXCR, one entry per CDR3 protein. The sample consists of 10,000 or so distinct CDR3 sequences, about 29% of them appearing once. Sequenced: tumor tissue. The source of these receptors is a male donor with retroperitoneal liposarcoma. Both conserved end residues are part of each CDR3. The order of the fields is J gene, D gene, clone size, V gene, CDR3 protein, CDR3 DNA. D genes are given only for firm matches. Not all rows give a size; the values are once, few, many and, for expanded clones, a class.

j_gene: TRBJ2-7
d_gene: -
abundance: -
v_gene: TRBV27
CDR3aa: CASSPAGQFSYEQYF
CDR3nt: TGTGCCAGCAGTCCCGCCGGACAGTTCAGCTACGAGCAGTACTTC

j_gene: TRBJ2-2
d_gene: -
abundance: medium-sized
v_gene: TRBV7-6
CDR3aa: CASSAGQTGELFF
CDR3nt: TGTGCCAGCAGCGCGGGTCAGACCGGGGAGCTGTTTTTT

j_gene: TRBJ2-1
d_gene: TRBD1
abundance: -
v_gene: TRBV6-6
CDR3aa: CASSSDRAYEQFF
CDR3nt: TGTGCCAGCAGTTCGGACAGGGCTTACGAGCAGTTCTTC

j_gene: TRBJ2-1
d_gene: TRBD1
abundance: few
v_gene: TRBV11-1
CDR3aa: CASSFGDSYSETQFF
CDR3nt: TGTGCCAGCAGCTTCGGGGACAGTTATTCGGAGACCCAGTTCTTC

j_gene: TRBJ2-5
d_gene: TRBD1
abundance: large
v_gene: TRBV7-2
CDR3aa: CASSLRTGNQETQYF
CDR3nt: TGTGCCAGCAGCTTAAGGACAGGGAATCAAGAGACCCAGTACTTC

j_gene: TRBJ2-1
d_gene: TRBD1
abundance: many
v_gene: TRBV6-1
CDR3aa: CASSQNRGLVNEQFF
CDR3nt: TGTGCCAGCAGTCAAAACAGGGGGCTAGTCAATGAGCAGTTCTTC

j_gene: TRBJ2-4
d_gene: -
abundance: -
v_gene: TRBV12-3/TRBV12-4
CDR3aa: CASSSGSFSIQYF
CDR3nt: TGTGCCAGCAGTTCTGGGTCCTTTAGCATTCAGTACTTC

j_gene: TRBJ2-7
d_gene: -
abundance: medium-sized
v_gene: TRBV6-1
CDR3aa: CASSEGAGGSSYNEQYF
CDR3nt: TGTGCCAGCAGTGAAGGAGCAGGGGGGAGCTCCTACAATGAGCAGTACTTC

j_gene: TRBJ2-7
d_gene: TRBD2
abundance: few
v_gene: TRBV27
CDR3aa: CASSLSGLAREVDNEQYF
CDR3nt: TGTGCCAGCAGTTTATCCGGACTAGCGAGAGAGGTGGACAATGAGCAGTACTTC

j_gene: TRBJ2-3
d_gene: -
abundance: medium-sized
v_gene: TRBV12-3/TRBV12-4
CDR3aa: CASSFRGRSTDTQYF
CDR3nt: TGTGCCAGCAGTTTCAGGGGAAGGAGTACAGATACGCAGTATTTT

j_gene: TRBJ2-1
d_gene: TRBD1
abundance: -
v_gene: TRBV7-6
CDR3aa: CASSLDGGTGAYNEQFF
CDR3nt: TGTGCCAGCAGCTTAGACGGCGGGACAGGGGCCTACAATGAGCAGTTCTTC

j_gene: TRBJ2-1
d_gene: -
abundance: many
v_gene: TRBV11-3
CDR3aa: CASSLKGDLYNEQFF
CDR3nt: TGTGCCAGCAGCTTAAAGGGGGACCTCTACAATGAGCAGTTCTTC

j_gene: TRBJ2-5
d_gene: TRBD2
abundance: few
v_gene: TRBV6-2/TRBV6-3
CDR3aa: CATHLIAGAQETQYF
CDR3nt: TGTGCCACCCACCTTATAGCGGGGGCCCAAGAGACCCAGTACTTC

j_gene: TRBJ2-1
d_gene: -
abundance: medium-sized
v_gene: TRBV7-3
CDR3aa: CASSLMGVAGWNEQFF
CDR3nt: TGTGCCAGCAGCTTAATGGGGGTAGCAGGTTGGAATGAGCAGTTCTTC

j_gene: TRBJ2-1
d_gene: TRBD2
abundance: many
v_gene: TRBV10-3
CDR3aa: CAIQDGGAGYNEQFF
CDR3nt: TGTGCCATCCAGGACGGGGGGGCCGGGTACAATGAGCAGTTCTTC

j_gene: TRBJ2-1
d_gene: -
abundance: -
v_gene: TRBV11-3
CDR3aa: CASTPRGEQETQFF
CDR3nt: TGTGCCAGCACCCCTAGGGGAGAACAAGAGACCCAGTTCTTC

j_gene: TRBJ2-1
d_gene: TRBD2
abundance: medium-sized
v_gene: TRBV6-1
CDR3aa: CASSLRGGEQFF
CDR3nt: TGTGCCAGTAGCTTGCGGGGGGGAGAGCAGTTCTTC

j_gene: TRBJ1-5
d_gene: -
abundance: -
v_gene: TRBV14
CDR3aa: CASSQGRGRPQHF
CDR3nt: TGTGCCAGCAGCCAGGGGAGGGGTAGGCCCCAGCATTTT

j_gene: TRBJ2-1
d_gene: -
abundance: medium-sized
v_gene: TRBV7-2
CDR3aa: CASSGELGVGETQFF
CDR3nt: TGTGCCAGCAGCGGCGAGCTGGGTGTGGGAGAGACCCAGTTCTTC

j_gene: TRBJ2-3
d_gene: -
abundance: -
v_gene: TRBV7-3
CDR3aa: CASSLSGRADTQYF
CDR3nt: TGTGCCAGCAGCTTATCGGGCCGGGCGGATACGCAGTATTTT

j_gene: TRBJ2-5
d_gene: -
abundance: -
v_gene: TRBV27
CDR3aa: CASSLLPGTQETQYF
CDR3nt: TGTGCCAGCAGTTTATTACCGGGGACACAAGAGACCCAGTACTTC

j_gene: TRBJ2-1
d_gene: -
abundance: few
v_gene: TRBV11-2
CDR3aa: CASSSGVGEQFF
CDR3nt: TGTGCCAGCAGCTCTGGGGTGGGGGAGCAGTTCTTC

j_gene: TRBJ2-1
d_gene: -
abundance: medium-sized
v_gene: TRBV7-6
CDR3aa: CASSLVSYEQFF
CDR3nt: TGTGCCAGCAGCTTAGTTTCCTACGAGCAGTTCTTC

j_gene: TRBJ2-3
d_gene: -
abundance: -
v_gene: TRBV5-8
CDR3aa: CASSPGTRAYTDTQYF
CDR3nt: TGTGCCAGCAGCCCGGGGACGCGGGCCTACACAGATACGCAGTATTTT